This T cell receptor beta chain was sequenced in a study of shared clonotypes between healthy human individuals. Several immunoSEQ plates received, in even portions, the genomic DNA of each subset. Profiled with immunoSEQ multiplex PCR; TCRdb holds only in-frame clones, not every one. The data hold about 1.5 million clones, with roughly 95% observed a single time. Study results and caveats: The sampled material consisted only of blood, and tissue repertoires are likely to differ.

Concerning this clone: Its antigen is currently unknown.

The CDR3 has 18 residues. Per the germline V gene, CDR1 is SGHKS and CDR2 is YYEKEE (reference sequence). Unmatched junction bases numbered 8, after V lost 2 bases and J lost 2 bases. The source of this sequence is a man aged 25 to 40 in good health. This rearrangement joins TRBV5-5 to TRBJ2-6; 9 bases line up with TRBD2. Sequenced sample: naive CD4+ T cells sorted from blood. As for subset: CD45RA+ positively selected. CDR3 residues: CASSFIKRGEPGANVLTF. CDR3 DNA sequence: TGTGCCAGCAGCTTTATTAAGCGGGGGGAGCCTGGGGCCAACGTCCTGACTTTC.